This T cell receptor beta chain was sequenced in a study of immune cell composition in non-small cell lung cancer. Whole-study context: Tumours were mainly lung adenocarcinoma or squamous cell carcinoma.

Normal lung was sampled as far from the tumour as possible, at least 3 cm. Frozen unsorted single-cell suspensions supplied the genomic DNA. A few counts support this clone. Its antigen is as yet unknown. The data were produced by immunoSEQ multiplex PCR, yet TCRdb's version contains in-frame clones alone and is incomplete. This sample has several thousand clones, with under 70% found just once. Findings and caveats of the study: Clones >0.5% enriched in tumour were rarer in adenocarcinoma (about 35%) than squamous (approximately 80%).

V was trimmed by 5 bases and J by 6 bases, leaving 11 bases between them. The CDR3 is 13 residues long. Looked up from germline, CDR1 is LNHDA and CDR2 is SQIVND (reference sequence). This clonotype was sampled from a human donor with non-small cell lung cancer. The sample taken for sequencing was non-adjacent lung tissue. The chain combines TRBV19 with TRBJ2-1; D not resolved. The CDR3 spells CASSSRPVNEQFF. The CDR3 nucleotides are TGTGCCAGTAGTTCGCGCCCGGTCAATGAGCAGTTCTTC.